A selection of T cell receptor beta chains follows, all from one sample in a study of shared clonotypes between healthy human individuals. This table comes from immunoSEQ multiplex PCR, and its TCRdb copy is limited to in-frame clones, with some not included. The sample has about 590,000 clones, roughly 95% seen once. Sequenced input: naive CD8+ T cells sorted from blood. All receptors come from a woman in her thirties in good health. Each CDR3 is given with its conserved first and last residue. The D gene is left open where the match is weak. Clone size appears in some rows only: once, few, many, or a class for an expanded clone.

length: 15; V: TRBV9; size: -; D: -; J: TRBJ1-3; DNA: TGTGCCAGCAGCCAAGGAGGGAACTCTGGAAACACCATATATTTT; CDR3: CASSQGGNSGNTIYF
length: 13; V: TRBV16; size: -; D: TRBD1; J: TRBJ2-1; DNA: TGTGCCAGCAGCTTGACAGGGGACAATGAGCAGTTCTTC; CDR3: CASSLTGDNEQFF
length: 13; V: TRBV4-2; size: -; D: TRBD2; J: TRBJ2-7; DNA: TGTGCCAGCAGCCCGGGGGGGGTCTACGAGCAGTACTTC; CDR3: CASSPGGVYEQYF
length: 15; V: TRBV7-2; size: -; D: TRBD2; J: TRBJ2-2; DNA: TGTGCCAGCAGCTTAGTCCTAGCGGGGACCGGGGAGCTGTTTTTT; CDR3: CASSLVLAGTGELFF
length: 14; V: TRBV5-4; size: -; D: TRBD1; J: TRBJ1-2; DNA: TGTGCCAGCAGCTTTACAGGGGGCAGTGATGGCTACACCTTC; CDR3: CASSFTGGSDGYTF
length: 13; V: TRBV15; size: -; D: -; J: TRBJ2-1; DNA: TGTGCCACCAGCAGAGTGGGGAACAATGAGCAGTTCTTC; CDR3: CATSRVGNNEQFF
length: 17; V: TRBV27; size: -; D: TRBD2; J: TRBJ2-1; DNA: TGTGCCAGCAGTTTTGGGGTAAGATATAGCGGGAGTGATGAGCAGTTCTTC; CDR3: CASSFGVRYSGSDEQFF
length: 15; V: TRBV15; size: -; D: -; J: TRBJ1-5; DNA: TGTGCCACCAGCAGAGATGGGGGTTCGGGTCAGCCCCAGCATTTT; CDR3: CATSRDGGSGQPQHF
length: 13; V: TRBV5-4; size: few; D: -; J: TRBJ1-1; DNA: TGTGCCAGCAGCTTATGGGGGAACACTGAAGCTTTCTTT; CDR3: CASSLWGNTEAFF
length: 15; V: TRBV28; size: -; D: TRBD2; J: TRBJ2-7; DNA: TGTGCCAGCAGTTTGACTAGCGGGCGGCCCTACGAGCAGTACTTC; CDR3: CASSLTSGRPYEQYF
length: 16; V: TRBV5-8; size: -; D: -; J: TRBJ1-5; DNA: TGTGCCAGCAGCTTCTCTCGGGTTCTCGGCAATCAGCCCCAGCATTTT; CDR3: CASSFSRVLGNQPQHF
length: 15; V: TRBV15; size: -; D: -; J: TRBJ1-1; DNA: TGTGCCACCAGCCCCCGGAACCACAGGGCACTCGAAGCTTTCTTT; CDR3: CATSPRNHRALEAFF
length: 15; V: TRBV27; size: -; D: TRBD1; J: TRBJ1-1; DNA: TGTGCCAGCTCAGCCGGACAGGGGGTCGTCACTGAAGCTTTCTTT; CDR3: CASSAGQGVVTEAFF
length: 15; V: TRBV2; size: -; D: TRBD2; J: TRBJ2-1; DNA: TGTGCCAGCACCCCGTCTAGCGGGGACTACAATGAGCAGTTCTTC; CDR3: CASTPSSGDYNEQFF
length: 13; V: TRBV6-1; size: -; D: TRBD1; J: TRBJ1-1; DNA: TGTGCCAGCAGTCCAGCAGGGGGCACTGAAGCTTTCTTT; CDR3: CASSPAGGTEAFF
length: 15; V: TRBV13; size: -; D: TRBD2; J: TRBJ2-1; DNA: TGTGCCAGCAGCCCCACGGGACTAGGGAACAATGAGCAGTTCTTC; CDR3: CASSPTGLGNNEQFF
length: 15; V: TRBV6-5; size: -; D: -; J: TRBJ1-6; DNA: TGTGCCAGCAGTTACTATGGGCAGGGGCGCTCACCCCTCCACTTT; CDR3: CASSYYGQGRSPLHF
length: 14; V: TRBV7-9; size: -; D: -; J: TRBJ2-5; DNA: TGTGCCAGCAGCCTTGACAGTTTAGCGGAGACCCAGTACTTC; CDR3: CASSLDSLAETQYF
length: 14; V: TRBV19; size: -; D: -; J: TRBJ1-5; DNA: TGTGCCAGTAGTATATGGACAGCTAATCAGCCCCAGCATTTT; CDR3: CASSIWTANQPQHF
length: 15; V: TRBV28; size: -; D: -; J: TRBJ2-7; DNA: TGTGCCAGCAGCGTCCCCTGGGGTTCCACCTACGAGCAGTACTTC; CDR3: CASSVPWGSTYEQYF
length: 13; V: TRBV5-6; size: -; D: -; J: TRBJ1-3; DNA: TGTGCCAGCAGCCTAGGGGTGGGAAACACCATATATTTT; CDR3: CASSLGVGNTIYF
length: 18; V: TRBV6-1; size: -; D: TRBD1; J: TRBJ2-6; DNA: TGTGCCAGCAGTGTTCTCGCGGGACAGGGGGCAGGGGCCAACGTCCTGACTTTC; CDR3: CASSVLAGQGAGANVLTF
length: 14; V: TRBV4-2; size: -; D: -; J: TRBJ2-7; DNA: TGTGCCAGCAGCCAAGATAAGGGGGACTACGAGCAGTACTTC; CDR3: CASSQDKGDYEQYF
length: 17; V: TRBV5-1; size: -; D: -; J: TRBJ2-1; DNA: TGCGCCAGCAGCTTGAAAATCCTTCTTAGCTCCTACAATGAGCAGTTCTTC; CDR3: CASSLKILLSSYNEQFF
length: 14; V: TRBV5-1; size: -; D: -; J: TRBJ2-2; DNA: TGCGCCAGCAGCCCGAGGACATTCGCCGGGGAGCTGTTTTTT; CDR3: CASSPRTFAGELFF
length: 16; V: TRBV27; size: -; D: -; J: TRBJ2-1; DNA: TGTGCCAGCAGTTTATCCCCTAGCGAGAGGTACAATGAGCAGTTCTTC; CDR3: CASSLSPSERYNEQFF
length: 13; V: TRBV5-6; size: few; D: -; J: TRBJ1-2; DNA: TGTGCCAGCAAAGTGGGCCCGATGTCGGGCTACACCTTC; CDR3: CASKVGPMSGYTF
length: 15; V: TRBV7-6; size: -; D: -; J: TRBJ2-1; DNA: TGTGCCAGCAGCTTAATGACCGAGGATTACAATGAGCAGTTCTTC; CDR3: CASSLMTEDYNEQFF
length: 14; V: TRBV10-2; size: -; D: -; J: TRBJ2-2; DNA: TGCGCCAGCAGCGTCCGGGAGTTTGTCGGGGAGCTGTTTTTT; CDR3: CASSVREFVGELFF
length: 12; V: TRBV15; size: -; D: TRBD2; J: TRBJ2-7; DNA: TGTGCCACCAGCAAAACTAGCGGCGAGCAGTACTTC; CDR3: CATSKTSGEQYF
length: 11; V: TRBV25-1; size: -; D: -; J: TRBJ2-1; DNA: TGTGCCAGCAGTGAATACAATGAGCAGTTCTTC; CDR3: CASSEYNEQFF
length: 16; V: TRBV2; size: -; D: TRBD2; J: TRBJ2-1; DNA: TGTGCCAGCAGTGTGGCGGAGGGAGGGTCGGACAATGAGCAGTTCTTC; CDR3: CASSVAEGGSDNEQFF
length: 11; V: TRBV29-1; size: -; D: -; J: TRBJ2-7; DNA: TGCAGCGTTCGGGACGGCTACGAGCAGTACTTC; CDR3: CSVRDGYEQYF
length: 14; V: TRBV5-1; size: -; D: -; J: TRBJ1-4; DNA: TGCGCCAGCAGCCCCAGGCGATCCGGCGGGGAACTGTTTTTT; CDR3: CASSPRRSGGELFF
length: 15; V: TRBV27; size: -; D: TRBD1; J: TRBJ2-1; DNA: TGTGCCAGCAGTTTAGGGACAGGCAATTACAATGAGCAGTTCTTC; CDR3: CASSLGTGNYNEQFF
length: 14; V: TRBV7-2; size: -; D: TRBD1; J: TRBJ2-7; DNA: TGTGCCAGCAGCTTCGGGACAGCCTCCTACGAGCAGTACTTC; CDR3: CASSFGTASYEQYF
length: 15; V: TRBV6-5; size: -; D: -; J: TRBJ2-2; DNA: TGTGCCAGCAGTTACCTGGGGGGTTACACCGGGGAGCTGTTTTTT; CDR3: CASSYLGGYTGELFF
length: 14; V: TRBV28; size: -; D: TRBD2; J: TRBJ2-1; DNA: TGTGCCAGCAGTTCGCGGGAGGAGTACAATGAGCAGTTCTTC; CDR3: CASSSREEYNEQFF
length: 14; V: TRBV28; size: -; D: -; J: TRBJ2-1; DNA: TGTGCCACTGGTGAAGTTTCGCAAGGCAATGAGCAGTTCTTC; CDR3: CATGEVSQGNEQFF
length: 13; V: TRBV5-6; size: -; D: -; J: TRBJ1-1; DNA: TGTGCCAGCAGCTTGGGGGACAACACTGAAGCTTTCTTT; CDR3: CASSLGDNTEAFF
length: 16; V: TRBV5-1; size: once; D: -; J: TRBJ1-1; DNA: TGCGCCAGCAGCCCGTTACGAAACGGGGGGAACACTGAAGCTTTCTTT; CDR3: CASSPLRNGGNTEAFF
length: 21; V: TRBV10-3; size: -; D: TRBD2; J: TRBJ2-3; DNA: TGTGCCATCAGTGACCCTCCTCCGGGACTAGCAGACACGGGGAGGACGGATACGCAGTATTTT; CDR3: CAISDPPPGLADTGRTDTQYF
length: 14; V: TRBV5-4; size: -; D: -; J: TRBJ2-5; DNA: TGTGCCAGCAGCGGAGGCCTGGGACAAGAGACCCAGTACTTC; CDR3: CASSGGLGQETQYF
length: 14; V: TRBV7-9; size: -; D: -; J: TRBJ2-2; DNA: TGTGCCAGCAGCCCAGTTCTGAACACCGGGGAGCTGTTTTTT; CDR3: CASSPVLNTGELFF
length: 15; V: TRBV6-5; size: -; D: TRBD2; J: TRBJ2-2; DNA: TGTGCCAGCAGTTATCTAGCGGGAGCAGATGGGGAGCTGTTTTTT; CDR3: CASSYLAGADGELFF
length: 13; V: TRBV19; size: -; D: -; J: TRBJ2-7; DNA: TGTGCCAGTAGTGTTGGGGCCGGCTACGAGCAGTACTTC; CDR3: CASSVGAGYEQYF
length: 13; V: TRBV29-1; size: -; D: TRBD1; J: TRBJ2-3; DNA: TGCAGCGTCCGGACAGGACGCACAGATACGCAGTATTTT; CDR3: CSVRTGRTDTQYF
length: 13; V: TRBV27; size: -; D: -; J: TRBJ2-7; DNA: TGTGCCAGCAGTTTTGGCAGACCGAGGGAGCAGTACTTC; CDR3: CASSFGRPREQYF
length: 17; V: TRBV12-1; size: -; D: -; J: TRBJ2-2; DNA: TGTGCCAGCAGCTTTGCGGGTCGGGGCGCGAACACCGGGGAGCTGTTTTTT; CDR3: CASSFAGRGANTGELFF
length: 15; V: TRBV7-9; size: -; D: -; J: TRBJ2-5; DNA: TGTGCCAGCAGCCAAGGGGAAGCCTATCTAGAGACCCAGTACTTC; CDR3: CASSQGEAYLETQYF
length: 16; V: TRBV27; size: once; D: -; J: TRBJ2-1; DNA: TGTGCCAGCAGTTTATCTTCCGGCCTCTCCTACAATGAGCAGTTCTTC; CDR3: CASSLSSGLSYNEQFF
length: 16; V: TRBV15; size: -; D: TRBD2; J: TRBJ2-1; DNA: TGTGCCACCAGCCGAGGAGCGGGAGTACCCTTTGGTGAGCAGTTCTTC; CDR3: CATSRGAGVPFGEQFF
length: 14; V: TRBV10-2; size: -; D: -; J: TRBJ2-7; DNA: TGCGCCAGCAGTGACCGGGGTCGGGGCGCCGAGCAGTACTTC; CDR3: CASSDRGRGAEQYF
length: 13; V: TRBV27; size: -; D: -; J: TRBJ1-5; DNA: TGTGCCAGCAGTTTGTTTGGGAACCAGCCCCAGCATTTT; CDR3: CASSLFGNQPQHF